The source of this TCR beta chain is a study of early T cells in non-severe SARS-CoV-2 infection. Background on the study: Sequencing of unsorted whole blood was done on bulk RNA, leaving chains unpaired. General study results and limits: The study's VDJdb matching favored anti-spike CD8 responses and missed private and CD4 specificities.

Tagging with unique molecular identifiers was applied to individual cDNA molecules. TCRdb processed the 5' RACE reads anew with MiXCR; each CDR3 protein has one entry. Of about 100,000 distinct CDR3 sequences detected, about 12% appear once; the ten largest clones hold approximately 6.4%. The CDR3 length is 14 residues. After removal of 6 bases from V and 0 bases from J, the junction contained 6 bases not matched to a gene. The germline CDR1 and CDR2 sequences are DFQATT and SNEGSKA (reference sequence). This clonotype has a handful of counts. Its antigen is not known. Source material: whole blood. The genes are TRBV20-1 and TRBJ2-3, with 7 bases aligning to TRBD2. The receptor's source is an adult who was a healthcare worker with PCR-confirmed SARS-CoV-2 infection or an uninfected control (not recorded which). CDR3 in amino acids: CSALASGSTDTQYF. The CDR3 coding sequence is TGCAGTGCCCTTGCTAGCGGAAGCACAGATACGCAGTATTTT.